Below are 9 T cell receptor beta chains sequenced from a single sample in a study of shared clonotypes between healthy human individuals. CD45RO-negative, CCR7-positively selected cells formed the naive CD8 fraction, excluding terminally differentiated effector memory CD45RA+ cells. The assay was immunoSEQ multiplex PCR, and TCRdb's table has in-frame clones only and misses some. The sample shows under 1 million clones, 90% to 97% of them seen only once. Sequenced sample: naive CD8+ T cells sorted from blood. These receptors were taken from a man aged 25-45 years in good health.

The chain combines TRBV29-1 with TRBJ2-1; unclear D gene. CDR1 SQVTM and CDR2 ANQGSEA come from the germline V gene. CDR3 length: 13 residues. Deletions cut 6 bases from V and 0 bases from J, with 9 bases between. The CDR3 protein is CSVLTPSYNEQFF. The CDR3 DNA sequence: TGCAGCGTCTTAACTCCCTCCTACAATGAGCAGTTCTTC.

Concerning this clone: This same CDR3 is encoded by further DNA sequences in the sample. The CDR3 is CASSSGLAGDEQFF. The CDR3 DNA sequence: TGTGCCAGCAGTTCAGGACTAGCGGGGGACGAGCAGTTCTTC. The chain has TRBV27 and TRBJ2-1, with TRBD2 matching over 13 bases. The germline CDR1 and CDR2 sequences are MNHEY and SMNVEV (reference sequence). The CDR3 runs 14 residues. J lost 10 bases, V lost 4 bases, and 4 bases had no gene match.

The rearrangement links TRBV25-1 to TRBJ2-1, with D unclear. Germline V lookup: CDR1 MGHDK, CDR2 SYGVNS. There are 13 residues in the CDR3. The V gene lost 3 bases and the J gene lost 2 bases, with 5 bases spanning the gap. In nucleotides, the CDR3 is TGTGCCAGCAGTGACTCAACCTACAATGAGCAGTTCTTC. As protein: CASSDSTYNEQFF.

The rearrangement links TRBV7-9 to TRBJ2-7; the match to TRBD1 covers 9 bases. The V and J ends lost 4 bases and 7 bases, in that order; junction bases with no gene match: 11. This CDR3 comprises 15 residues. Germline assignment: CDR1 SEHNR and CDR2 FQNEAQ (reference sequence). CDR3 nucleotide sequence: TGTGCCAGCAGCTCATCCGGGACAGGGACGGGAGAGCAGTACTTC. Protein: CASSSSGTGTGEQYF.

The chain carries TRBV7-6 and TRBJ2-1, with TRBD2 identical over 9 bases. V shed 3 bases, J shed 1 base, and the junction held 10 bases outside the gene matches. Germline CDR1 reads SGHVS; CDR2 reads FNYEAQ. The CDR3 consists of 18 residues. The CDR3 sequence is CASSLGTAGGRSYNEQFF. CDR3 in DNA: TGTGCCAGCAGCTTGGGCACGGCGGGAGGGCGTTCCTACAATGAGCAGTTCTTC.

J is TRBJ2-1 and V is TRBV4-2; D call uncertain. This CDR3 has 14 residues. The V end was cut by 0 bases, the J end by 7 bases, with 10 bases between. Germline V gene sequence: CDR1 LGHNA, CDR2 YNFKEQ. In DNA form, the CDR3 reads TGTGCCAGCAGCCAAGAAAAATCTCATAATGAGCAGTTCTTC. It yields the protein CASSQEKSHNEQFF.

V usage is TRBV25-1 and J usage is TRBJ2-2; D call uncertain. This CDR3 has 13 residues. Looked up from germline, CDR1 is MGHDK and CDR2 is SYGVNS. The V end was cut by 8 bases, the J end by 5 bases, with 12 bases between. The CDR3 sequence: CASYETGTGELFF. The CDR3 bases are TGTGCCAGCTACGAAACGGGTACCGGGGAGCTGTTTTTT.

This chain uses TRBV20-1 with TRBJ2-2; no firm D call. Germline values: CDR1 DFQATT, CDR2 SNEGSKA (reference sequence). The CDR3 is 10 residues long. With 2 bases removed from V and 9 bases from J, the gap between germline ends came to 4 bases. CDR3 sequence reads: CSARHRELFF. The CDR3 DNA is TGCAGTGCTAGACACCGGGAGCTGTTTTTT.

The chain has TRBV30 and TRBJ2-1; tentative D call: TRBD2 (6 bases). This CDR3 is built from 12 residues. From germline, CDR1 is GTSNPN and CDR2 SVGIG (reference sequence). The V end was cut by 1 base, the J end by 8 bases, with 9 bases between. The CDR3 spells CAWSGGVDEQFF. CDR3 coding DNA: TGTGCCTGGAGTGGGGGGGTGGATGAGCAGTTCTTC.